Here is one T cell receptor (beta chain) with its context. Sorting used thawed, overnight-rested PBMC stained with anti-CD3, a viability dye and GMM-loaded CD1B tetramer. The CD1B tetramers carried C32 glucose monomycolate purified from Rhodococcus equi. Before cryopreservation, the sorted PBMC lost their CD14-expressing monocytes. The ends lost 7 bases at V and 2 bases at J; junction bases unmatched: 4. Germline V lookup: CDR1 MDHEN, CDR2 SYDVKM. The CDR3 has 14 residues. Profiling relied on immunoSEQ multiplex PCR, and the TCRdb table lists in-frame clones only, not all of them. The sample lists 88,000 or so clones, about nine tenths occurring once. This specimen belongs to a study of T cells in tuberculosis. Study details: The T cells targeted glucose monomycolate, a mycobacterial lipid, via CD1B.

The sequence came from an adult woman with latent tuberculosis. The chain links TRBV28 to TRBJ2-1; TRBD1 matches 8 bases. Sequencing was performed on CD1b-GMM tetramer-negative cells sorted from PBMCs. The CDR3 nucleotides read TGTGCCAGCAAACAGGGGGGCACCTACAATGAGCAGTTCTTC. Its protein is CASKQGGTYNEQFF.